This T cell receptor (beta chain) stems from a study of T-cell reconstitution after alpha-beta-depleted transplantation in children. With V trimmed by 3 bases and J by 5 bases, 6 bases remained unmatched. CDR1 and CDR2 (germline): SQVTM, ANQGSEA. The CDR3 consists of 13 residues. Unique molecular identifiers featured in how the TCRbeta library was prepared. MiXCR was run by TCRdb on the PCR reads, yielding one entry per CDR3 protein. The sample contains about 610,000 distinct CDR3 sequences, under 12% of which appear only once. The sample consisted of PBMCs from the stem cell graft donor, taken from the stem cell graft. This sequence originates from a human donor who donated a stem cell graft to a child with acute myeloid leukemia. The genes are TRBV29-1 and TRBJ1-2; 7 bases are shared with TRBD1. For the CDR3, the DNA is TGCAGCGTTGAGCGGCAGGGGGTGTATGGCTACACCTTC. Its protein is CSVERQGVYGYTF.